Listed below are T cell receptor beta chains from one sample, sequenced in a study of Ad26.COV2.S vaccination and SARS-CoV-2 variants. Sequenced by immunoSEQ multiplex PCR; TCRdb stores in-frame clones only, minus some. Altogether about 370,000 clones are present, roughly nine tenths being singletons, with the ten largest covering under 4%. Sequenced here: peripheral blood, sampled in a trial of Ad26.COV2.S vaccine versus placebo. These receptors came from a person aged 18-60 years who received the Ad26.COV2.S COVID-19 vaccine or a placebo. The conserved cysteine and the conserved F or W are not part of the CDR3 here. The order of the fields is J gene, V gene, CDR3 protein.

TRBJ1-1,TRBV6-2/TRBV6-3,ASSWTYRNTEAF
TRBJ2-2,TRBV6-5,ASRRTGGAGELF
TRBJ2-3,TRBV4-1,ASSQSPFDTQY
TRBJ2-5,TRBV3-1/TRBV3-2,ASSQGLRQETQY
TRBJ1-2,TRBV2,ASSRRDRGPYFYGYT
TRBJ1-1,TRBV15,ATSIDRGNTEAF
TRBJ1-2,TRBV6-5,ASSQGRAGGYT
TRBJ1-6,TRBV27,ASSLYSGTSYNSPLH
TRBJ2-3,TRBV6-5,ASRGGGQADTQY
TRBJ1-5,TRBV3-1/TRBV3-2,ASSHGTGTRPQH
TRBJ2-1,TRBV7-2,ASRLRGHRYNEQF
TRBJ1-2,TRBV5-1,ASSLVAGGFRNYGYT
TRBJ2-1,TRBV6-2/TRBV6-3,ASSYEGNEQF
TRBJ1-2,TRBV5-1,ASSPGQGLGGYT
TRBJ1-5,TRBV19,ASSLQGGQPQH
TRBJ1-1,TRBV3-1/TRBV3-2,ASSQVRLGTEAF
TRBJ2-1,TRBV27,ASSLGGIAGGPLEQF
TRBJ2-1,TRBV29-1,SVERSGANKYNEQF
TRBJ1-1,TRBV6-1,ASSEGTNTEAF
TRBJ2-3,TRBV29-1,SVEDRGLYTDTQY
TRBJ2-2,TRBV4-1,ASSQAQLNTGELF
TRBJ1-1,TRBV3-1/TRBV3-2,ASSLLGNTEAF
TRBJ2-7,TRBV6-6,ASGSYEQY
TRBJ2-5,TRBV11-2,ASSFGGDGQETQY
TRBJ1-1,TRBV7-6,ASSPSGGEWVNTEAF
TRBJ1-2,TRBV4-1,ASSQDWGYGYT
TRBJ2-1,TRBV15,ATSRGKEYNEQF
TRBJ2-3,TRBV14,ASSQDWGGAADTQY
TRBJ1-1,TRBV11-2,ASSQMTGGNTEAF
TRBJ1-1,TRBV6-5,ASSYSRGRNTEAF
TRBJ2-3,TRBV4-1,ASSQVLATDTQY
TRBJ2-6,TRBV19,ASSIGDGANVLT
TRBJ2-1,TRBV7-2,ASSSRQRGDNEQF
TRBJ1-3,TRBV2,ASSLDREAGNTIY
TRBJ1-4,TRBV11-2,ASSPDRGNEKLF
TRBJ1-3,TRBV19,ASSLHNSGNTIY
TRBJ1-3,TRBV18,ASSQTEMRGNTIY
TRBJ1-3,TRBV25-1,ASSEPGAWNTIY
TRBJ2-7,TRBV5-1,ASSSRDTTFSYEQY
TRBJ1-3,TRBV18,ASSPPGQLGSGNTIY
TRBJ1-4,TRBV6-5,ASSEDRSNEKLF
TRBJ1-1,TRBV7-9,ASSFGPDDRGYTEAF
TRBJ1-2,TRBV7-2,ASSLAGTGEYGYT
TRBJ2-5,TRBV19,ASSKLTGGAGETQY
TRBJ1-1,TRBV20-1,SASRDTVYMNTEAF
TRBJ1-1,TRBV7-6,ASSPRTGIFTEAF
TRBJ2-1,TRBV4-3,ASSQGTYSYNEQF
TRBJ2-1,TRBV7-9,ASSSKGLADYNEQF
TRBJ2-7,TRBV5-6,ASSLGWGVYEQY
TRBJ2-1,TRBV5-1,ASSPTSGGDNEQF
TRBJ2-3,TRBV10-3,AISELGTYTSTDTQY
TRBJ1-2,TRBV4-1,ASSQEVGKKIRINYGYT
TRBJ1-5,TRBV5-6,ASSQGGQPQH